The text below deals with one TCR beta chain. The antigen is unknown. The sample originates from a study of STAT3 mutations in large granular lymphocyte leukemia. Findings of the study overall: In T-cell large granular lymphocyte leukemia, about half of patients showed multiple immunodominant subclonotypes.

Generated by immunoSEQ multiplex PCR, the TCRdb table keeps only in-frame clones and is missing some. This table has roughly 1,400 clones, 72% appearing once. This CDR3 contains 14 residues. Losses at the gene ends were 4 bases for V and 4 bases for J; bases not matched to a gene: 8. Germline assignment: CDR1 SGHKS and CDR2 YYEKEE (reference sequence). The rearrangement links TRBV5-5 to TRBJ2-7; 7 nucleotides agree with TRBD1. The clonotype was recovered from a man in his fifties with T-cell large granular lymphocyte leukemia. Some clones in this sample may be carry-over from other donors' samples. Sequenced sample: peripheral blood mononuclear cells. CDR3 in DNA: TGTGCCAGCAGCCTTGGACAGGTCGAATACGAGCAGTACTTC. This gives the protein CASSLGQVEYEQYF. Together with reference TRBV5-5 and TRBJ2-7, the CDR3 gives the full variable domain: DAGVTQSPTHLIKTRGQQVTLRCSPISGHKSVSWYQQVLGQGPQFIFQYYEKEERGRGNFPDRFSARQFPNYSSELNVNALLLGDSALYLCASSLGQVEYEQYFGPGTRLTVT.